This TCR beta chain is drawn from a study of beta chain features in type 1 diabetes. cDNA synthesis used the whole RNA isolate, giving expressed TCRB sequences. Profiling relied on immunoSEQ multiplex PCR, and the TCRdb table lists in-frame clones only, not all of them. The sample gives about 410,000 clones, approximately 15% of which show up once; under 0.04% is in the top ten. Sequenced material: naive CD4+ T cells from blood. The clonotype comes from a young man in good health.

CDR3 in DNA: TGTGCCAGCACTCCCCTTCCCCTAGCGAGGCAGTACGTC. It codes for CASTPLPLARQYV. The chain links TRBV7-2 to TRBJ2-7, with D possibly matching TRBD2 (6 bases). CDR3 length equals 13 residues. V was cut by 7 bases and J by 9 bases, with 19 bases left in between. The germline V gene encodes CDR1 SGHTA and CDR2 FQGNSA.